This TCR beta chain was obtained from a study of T-cell reconstitution after alpha-beta-depleted transplantation in children. A word on this clonotype: What it recognizes is unknown.

Losses at the gene ends were 4 bases for V and 5 bases for J; bases not matched to a gene: 15. The germline gives CDR1 SGHKS, CDR2 YYEKEE (reference sequence). CDR3 length: 17 residues. TCRbeta library preparation incorporated unique molecular identifiers. MiXCR, applied by TCRdb to the PCR reads, yields one record per CDR3 protein. The table has over 400,000 distinct CDR3 sequences, 43% seen once. Notes on the study in general: Approximately two months post-transplant, alpha-beta T cells reportedly originated from several hundred expanded graft clones. Surviving thymic progenitors and recipient T cells were the source of high TCRbeta diversity at day 60 in some patients. Newly produced T cells mostly accounted for T-cell counts and diversity one year post-transplant.

This chain links TRBV5-5 with TRBJ1-2; TRBD1 matches at 9 bases. The receptor was isolated from a girl aged 2 to 10 with aplastic anemia, due to receive a stem cell transplant. Sequencing was performed on PBMCs, taken before TCRalphabeta/CD19-depleted stem cell transplant. CDR3 amino acids: CASSLDRDRVLQYGYTF. The DNA for the CDR3 is TGTGCCAGCAGCCTAGACCGGGACAGGGTCCTTCAGTATGGCTACACCTTC.